The source of this T cell receptor (beta chain) is a study of T cells after posttransplantation cyclophosphamide. Busulfan-fludarabine conditioning, marrow transplant, and cyclophosphamide on days +3 and +4 were administered. As to this clone: Antigen unknown. Germline is not matched at one junction end, which may reflect a read error.

Study findings and constraints: Later blood repertoires were often dominated by clones from the donor CD8+ memory compartment.

Clones were read by immunoSEQ multiplex PCR, and TCRdb kept only the in-frame ones, dropping some. The top ten hold roughly 17% of the sample, which has 7,000 to 8,000 clones, approximately 80% seen once. The CDR3 length is 15 residues. The germline V gene encodes CDR1 LNHDA and CDR2 SQIVND (reference sequence). The sequenced sample was CD4+ T cells sorted from blood, obtained 1162 days after allogeneic stem cell transplant with posttransplant cyclophosphamide. The clonotype originates from a female patient aged 40-49 years who received an allogeneic stem cell transplant from a related donor, was CMV-positive, and had no GVHD. A share of the T cells may be of graft donor origin. This chain uses TRBV19 with TRBJ1-5, with TRBD1 identical over 9 bases. CDR3 sequence reads: CASSLDRGSNQPQHF. CDR3 DNA: TGTGCCAGTAGTCTAGACAGGGGGAGCAATCAGCCCCAGCATTTT.